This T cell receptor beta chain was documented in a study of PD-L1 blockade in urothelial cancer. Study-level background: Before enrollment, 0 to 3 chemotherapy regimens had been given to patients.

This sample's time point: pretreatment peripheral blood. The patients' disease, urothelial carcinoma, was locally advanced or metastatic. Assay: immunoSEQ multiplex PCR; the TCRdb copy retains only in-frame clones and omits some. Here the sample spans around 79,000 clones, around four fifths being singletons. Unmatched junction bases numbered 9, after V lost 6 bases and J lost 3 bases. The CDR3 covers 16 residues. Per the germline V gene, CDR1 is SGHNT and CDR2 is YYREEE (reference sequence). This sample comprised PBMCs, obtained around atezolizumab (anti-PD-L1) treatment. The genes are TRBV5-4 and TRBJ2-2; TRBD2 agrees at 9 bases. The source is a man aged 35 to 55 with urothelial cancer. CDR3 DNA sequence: TGTGCCAGCAACCGCCGGACTAGCGCCGACACCGGGGAGCTGTTTTTT. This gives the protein CASNRRTSADTGELFF.